This T cell receptor beta chain comes out of a study of control samples from healthy donors and cancer patients. This clone has just a few counts. This CDR3 contains 16 residues. The germline V gene encodes CDR1 SNHLY and CDR2 FYNNEI. J was trimmed by 0 bases and V by 5 bases; bases with no gene match: 4. Only in-frame clones appear in the TCRdb table, and some are missing; sequencing was by immunoSEQ multiplex PCR. The profile shows 140,000 to 150,000 clones, more than 85% of them singletons. The genes are TRBV2 and TRBJ2-2; 9 bases are shared with TRBD2. The source material was blood. This clonotype was obtained from a man younger than 45 in good health. CDR3 coding DNA: TGTGCCAGCAGTAGTCAGCGGGGGGCGAACACCGGGGAGCTGTTTTTT. Translation: CASSSQRGANTGELFF. Using reference TRBV2 and TRBJ2-2 for the parts outside the CDR3, the full variable domain is EPEVTQTPSHQVTQMGQEVILRCVPISNHLYFYWYRQILGQKVEFLVSFYNNEISEKSEIFDDQFSVERPDGSNFTLKIRSTKLEDSAMYFCASSSQRGANTGELFFGEGSRLTVL.